This TCR beta chain was obtained from a study of CD8 T cells in Susac syndrome. Findings and limits, study-wide: As the study acknowledged, the number of individuals who were part of its TCR sequencing and HLA analysis was relatively small.

Matching for age and sex applied to the controls, who were healthy donors. A quantity of about 0.5 to 1 ug RNA underwent reverse transcription using random hexamers. Amplification of TCR beta CDR3 by immunoSEQ multiplex PCR spanned 54 Vbeta and 13 Jbeta. TCRdb re-analysed the immunoSEQ multiplex PCR reads in MiXCR, keeping a single row per CDR3 protein. The data show 150,000 to 200,000 distinct CDR3 sequences, roughly 93% seen once. The V gene lost 2 bases and the J gene lost 2 bases, with 9 bases spanning the gap. Germline loops: CDR1 SGHTA, CDR2 FQGNSA. The CDR3 extends over 15 amino acids. Comment on this clonotype: Antigen: not known.

The chain uses TRBV7-2 and TRBJ2-2, with D possibly matching TRBD1 (6 bases). The sample was CD4+ T cells from PBMCs. The TCR originated in a human donor in good health. DNA of the CDR3: TGTGCCAGCAGCTTACAGGGACACAACACCGGGGAGCTGTTTTTT. It codes for CASSLQGHNTGELFF.